One sample yielded the 15 T cell receptor beta chains listed below, sequenced in a study of cytomegalovirus exposure and HLA in healthy donors. PCR primers comprised 60 Vbeta and 13 Jbeta primers. Here immunoSEQ multiplex PCR was the method, and the copy in TCRdb shows in-frame clones only, minus some. The sample has some 180,000 clones; 81% are singletons. The source material was PBMCs. These TCRs come from a man aged 35-49 years in good health and CMV-seropositive.

The J gene is TRBJ2-3, the V gene TRBV18, with 9 positions matching TRBD2. Trimming cost V 3 bases and J 2 bases; bases outside gene matches: 9. From germline, CDR1 is KGHSH and CDR2 LQKENI. This CDR3 is built from 17 residues. CDR3 DNA sequence: TGTGCCAGCTCACCCCCAAATAGCGGGGGCTACACAGATACGCAGTATTTT. Its protein product is CASSPPNSGGYTDTQYF. The whole variable domain, remainder taken from reference TRBV18 and TRBJ2-3, is NAGVMQNPRHLVRRRGQEARLRCSPMKGHSHVYWYRQLPEEGLKFMVYLQKENIIDESGMPKERFSAEFPKEGPSILRIQQVVRGDSAAYFCASSPPNSGGYTDTQYFGPGTRLTVL.

V is TRBV4-3 and J is TRBJ1-5; no reliable D call. The CDR3 is 14 residues long. The V end lost 0 bases, the J end lost 2 bases, and 5 bases lay between the germline ends. Germline CDR1 and CDR2: LGHNA and YSLEER. CDR3 sequence (DNA): TGCGCCAGCAGCCAAGATGGGCGCAATCAGCCCCAGCATTTT. Its protein is CASSQDGRNQPQHF.

V gene TRBV15 combines with J gene TRBJ2-5, with TRBD1 identical over 9 bases. V trimming: 5 bases; J trimming: 4 bases; junction bases outside the gene matches: 8. Germline V CDR1 and CDR2: LNHNV, YYDKDF (reference sequence). CDR3 length: 15 residues. CDR3 coding DNA: TGTGCCACCAGCCCGGACAGGGGACGAGGAGAGACCCAGTACTTC. Translating gives CATSPDRGRGETQYF.

This CDR3 is CASSERGRETQYF. The CDR3 DNA is TGTGCCAGCAGTGAAAGGGGGCGAGAGACCCAGTACTTC. The chain has TRBV6-1 and TRBJ2-5; 7 nucleotides agree with TRBD1. CDR3 length: 13 amino acids. The ends lost 2 bases at V and 4 bases at J; junction bases unmatched: 1. Germline V gene lookup returns CDR1 MNHNS and CDR2 SASEGT.

J is TRBJ1-3 and V is TRBV6-5, with D possibly being TRBD1 (6 bases). The CDR3 loop spans 14 amino acids. V was pared by 6 bases and J by 8 bases, with 17 bases between. Looked up from germline, CDR1 is MNHEY and CDR2 is SVGAGI. For the CDR3, the DNA is TGTGCCAGCAGGGGTTCGGGCAGGGGTTACACCATATATTTT. This gives the protein CASRGSGRGYTIYF.

The J gene is TRBJ1-2, the V gene TRBV30; no clear D. V lost 2 bases and J lost 7, with 8 bases in between. CDR1 is GTSNPN, CDR2 SVGIG, per germline (reference sequence). The CDR3 length is 11 residues. CDR3 in amino acids: CAWSHSPGYTF. CDR3 DNA sequence: TGTGCCTGGAGTCACAGTCCTGGCTACACCTTC.

The chain joins TRBV29-1 to TRBJ1-5; D not resolved. Germline V gene data show CDR1 as SQVTM and CDR2 as ANQGSEA. The ends were cut back, 4 bases at V and 5 bases at J, with 12 bases in the middle. The CDR3 contains 13 residues. The DNA of the CDR3 is TGCAGCGTTGGGGAGGTTGACGATCAGCCCCAGCATTTT. It translates to CSVGEVDDQPQHF.

This clone came up a few times. The chain has TRBV14 and TRBJ1-1, with 7 bases aligning to TRBD1. Germline CDR1 is SGHDN and CDR2 is FVKESK. V lost 5 bases and J lost 10; bases outside the gene matches: 13. The CDR3 has 14 amino acids. This chain's CDR3 is CASSAQTGFGVAFF. The CDR3 nucleotides are TGTGCCAGCAGCGCCCAGACAGGGTTTGGCGTAGCTTTCTTT.

The chain couples TRBV5-4 to TRBJ1-2; 7 nucleotides match TRBD1. J was trimmed by 4 bases and V by 5 bases; bases with no gene match: 11. The CDR3 has 15 residues. Germline values: CDR1 SGHNT, CDR2 YYREEE (reference sequence). CDR3: CASSDGQDLVYGYTF. The CDR3 bases are TGTGCCAGCAGTGACGGACAGGACCTGGTCTATGGCTACACCTTC.

This rearrangement joins TRBV30 to TRBJ2-7; 9 nucleotides agree with TRBD2. After removal of 3 bases from V and 0 bases from J, the junction contained 6 bases not matched to a gene. The CDR3 totals 15 residues. Germline values: CDR1 GTSNPN, CDR2 SVGIG (reference sequence). The CDR3 nucleotides read TGTGCCTGGAGGATAAGCGGGAGGACCTCCTACGAGCAGTACTTC. Its protein is CAWRISGRTSYEQYF.

This sequence joins TRBV9 and TRBJ1-2; 7 nucleotides agree with TRBD1. The length of the CDR3 is 15 residues. Germline loops: CDR1 SGDLS, CDR2 YYNGEE. V was pared by 0 bases and J by 0 bases, with 2 bases of the junction left unmatched. CDR3 nucleotide sequence: TGTGCCAGCAGCGTAGTAGGGGGCACTAACTATGGCTACACCTTC. This encodes CASSVVGGTNYGYTF.

This sequence joins TRBV5-1 and TRBJ1-4; D is uncertain. Looked up from germline, CDR1 is SGHRS and CDR2 is YFSETQ. The CDR3 length is 15 residues. V gave up 2 bases and J gave up 2 bases, with 10 bases separating them. CDR3 sequence (DNA): TGCGCCAGCAGCTTAGGTTTGCGGACTAATGAAAAACTGTTTTTT. Translated: CASSLGLRTNEKLFF.

V gene TRBV27 combines with J gene TRBJ2-5; TRBD1 aligns across 9 bases. CDR1 is MNHEY, CDR2 SMNVEV, per germline (reference sequence). This CDR3 is 13 amino acids long. The V and J ends lost 7 bases and 4 bases, in that order; junction bases with no gene match: 4. As DNA, the CDR3 is TGTGCCAGCAAGGACAGGGGTTTAGAGACCCAGTACTTC. Its translation: CASKDRGLETQYF.

The genes are TRBV11-2 and TRBJ2-1; 11 nucleotides match TRBD2. J lost 7 bases, V lost 3 bases, and 5 bases had no gene match. Germline CDR1 is SGHAT and CDR2 is FQNNGV. CDR3 length equals 15 residues. CDR3 DNA: TGTGCCAGCAGCTTTTTAGCGGGGGGGAAGAATGAGCAGTTCTTC. It translates to CASSFLAGGKNEQFF.

V gene TRBV21-1 combines with J gene TRBJ1-1; the D segment call TRBD1 is taken from the table without a DNA check. TRBV21-1 has pseudogene status. The CDR3 consists of 17 residues. CDR3 in DNA: TGTGCCAGCAGCAGGAGCCGGGACAGGGTTGGGTTAGCTGAAGCTTTCTTT. Its protein is CASSRSRDRVGLAEAFF.